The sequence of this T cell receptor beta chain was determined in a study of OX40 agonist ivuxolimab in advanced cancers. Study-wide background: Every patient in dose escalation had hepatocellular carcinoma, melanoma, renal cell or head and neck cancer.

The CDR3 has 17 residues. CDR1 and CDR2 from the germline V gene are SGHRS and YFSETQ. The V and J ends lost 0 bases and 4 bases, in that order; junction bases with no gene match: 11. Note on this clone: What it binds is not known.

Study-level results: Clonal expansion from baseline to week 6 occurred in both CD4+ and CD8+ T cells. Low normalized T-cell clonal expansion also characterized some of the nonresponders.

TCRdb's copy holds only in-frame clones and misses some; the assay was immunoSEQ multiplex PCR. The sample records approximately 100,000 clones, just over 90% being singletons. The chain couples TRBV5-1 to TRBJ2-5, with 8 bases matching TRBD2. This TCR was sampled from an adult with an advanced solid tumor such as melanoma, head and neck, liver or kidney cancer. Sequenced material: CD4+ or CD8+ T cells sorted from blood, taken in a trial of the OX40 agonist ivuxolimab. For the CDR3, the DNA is TGCGCCAGCAGCTTGGACTGGTCGGGGGGGCCAGTAGAGACCCAGTACTTC. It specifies CASSLDWSGGPVETQYF.